This T cell receptor beta chain was sequenced for a study of TIL therapy for anti-PD-1-resistant metastatic lung cancer. The libraries were made with immunoSEQ v3. TCRdb keeps only in-frame clones here, not all; method: immunoSEQ multiplex PCR. The table records tens of thousands of clones, 80% to 90% of them present only once. Time point of the sample: pre-treatment sample, taken before nivolumab and TIL therapy. Patients were adults with stage 4 NSCLC. CDR1 is MNHEY, CDR2 SMNVEV, per germline (reference sequence). Trimming left V 6 bases short and J 6 bases short, with 16 bases between. The CDR3 extends over 14 amino acids.

The material sequenced was blood, taken at baseline. The receptor comes from a person aged 30 to 80 with non-small cell lung cancer. The gene calls are TRBV27 and TRBJ2-3; no clear D. CDR3 residues: CASSYIPGWDTQYF. The CDR3 nucleotides are TGTGCCAGCAGCTATATACCCGGCTGGGATACGCAGTATTTT.